This entry describes one TCR beta chain. Its matching antigen is unknown. Patients had median age around 11 years, range roughly 2.2-22.9. The CDR3 totals 18 residues. No DNA appears here. The germline V gene encodes CDR1 LNHDA and CDR2 SQIVND (reference sequence). This specimen belongs to a study of synovial regulatory T cells in juvenile arthritis. Findings and caveats of the study: Synovial Teff and blood CPL repertoires partially overlapped with iaTreg TCR repertoires, which were largely patient-private. Synovial Tregs shared more CDR3 sequences with iaTregs than other blood Tregs.

Some clones are missing from TCRdb's copy, which holds only in-frame ones; the method was immunoSEQ multiplex PCR. This table holds just under 10,000 clones. Sequenced input: Treg cells from blood. Regarding subset: remaining (HLA-DR-negative) circulating blood Treg cells. The TCR originated in a donor aged 2-35 years with juvenile idiopathic arthritis. V and J are TRBV19 and TRBJ1-5; TCRdb selects TRBD1, and the lack of DNA leaves this call unchecked. CDR3 sequence reads: CASIWDSRYSVGNQPQHF.